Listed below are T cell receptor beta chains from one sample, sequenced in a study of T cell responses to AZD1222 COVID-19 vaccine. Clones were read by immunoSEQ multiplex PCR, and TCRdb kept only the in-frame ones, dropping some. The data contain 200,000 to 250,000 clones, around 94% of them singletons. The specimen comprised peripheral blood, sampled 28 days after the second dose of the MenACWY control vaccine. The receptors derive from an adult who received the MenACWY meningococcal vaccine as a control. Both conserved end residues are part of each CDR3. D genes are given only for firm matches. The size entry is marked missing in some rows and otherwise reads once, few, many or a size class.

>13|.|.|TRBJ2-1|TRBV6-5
CASSYLEHGTKFF
TGTGCCAGCAGTTACCTCGAACATGGAACGAAGTTCTTC
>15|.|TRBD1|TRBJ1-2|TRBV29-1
CSVVNPGTGNYGYTF
TGCAGCGTCGTAAACCCGGGGACAGGGAACTATGGCTACACCTTC
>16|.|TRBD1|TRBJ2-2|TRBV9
CASSGEQGAITGELFF
TGTGCCAGCAGCGGGGAACAGGGGGCGATCACCGGGGAGCTGTTTTTT
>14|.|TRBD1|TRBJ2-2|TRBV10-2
CASTGQAHTGELFF
TGCGCCAGCACGGGACAGGCTCACACCGGGGAGCTGTTTTTT
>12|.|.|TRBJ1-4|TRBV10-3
CAISESSEKLFF
TGTGCCATCAGTGAGTCTAGTGAAAAACTGTTTTTT
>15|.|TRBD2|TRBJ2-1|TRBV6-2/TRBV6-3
CASSYELAGGDEQFF
TGTGCCAGCAGTTACGAGCTAGCGGGAGGGGATGAGCAGTTCTTC
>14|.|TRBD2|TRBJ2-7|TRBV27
CASRILAGSYEQYF
TGTGCCAGCAGGATTTTAGCGGGTAGCTACGAGCAGTACTTC
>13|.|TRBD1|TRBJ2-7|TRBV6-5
CASRLGQGYEQYF
TGTGCCAGCAGGCTGGGACAGGGTTACGAGCAGTACTTC
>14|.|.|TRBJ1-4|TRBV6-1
CASSEGSYNEKLFF
TGTGCCAGCAGTGAAGGGAGCTATAATGAAAAACTGTTTTTT
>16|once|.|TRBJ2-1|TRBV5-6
CASSLGQLVDYNEQFF
TGTGCCAGCAGCTTGGGCCAGTTGGTTGACTACAATGAGCAGTTCTTC
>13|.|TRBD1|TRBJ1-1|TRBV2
CASRDRGVTEAFF
TGTGCCAGCCGGGACAGGGGGGTCACTGAAGCTTTCTTT
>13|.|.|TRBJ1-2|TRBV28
CASSSGGWGGYTF
TGTGCCAGCAGTTCCGGGGGATGGGGTGGCTACACCTTC
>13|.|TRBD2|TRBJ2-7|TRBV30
CAWRTSGSIGQYF
TGTGCCTGGAGAACTAGCGGGAGTATAGGGCAGTACTTC
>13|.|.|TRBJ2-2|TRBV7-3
CASSLKTAGELFF
TGTGCCAGCAGCTTAAAGACAGCCGGGGAGCTGTTTTTT
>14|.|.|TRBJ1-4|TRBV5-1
CASSLGQGNEKLFF
TGCGCCAGCAGCTTGGGGCAGGGGAATGAAAAACTGTTTTTT
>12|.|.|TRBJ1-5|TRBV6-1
CASSELRQPQHF
TGTGCCAGCAGTGAACTAAGGCAGCCCCAGCATTTT
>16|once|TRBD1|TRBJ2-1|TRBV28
CASRTPGQQLYNEQFF
TGTGCCAGCAGGACTCCGGGACAGCAGTTATACAATGAGCAGTTCTTC
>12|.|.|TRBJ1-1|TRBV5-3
CARSPMYPEAFF
TGTGCCAGAAGCCCCATGTACCCTGAAGCTTTCTTT
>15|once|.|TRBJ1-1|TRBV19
CASSIDGSMNTEAFF
TGTGCCAGTAGTATAGATGGGAGTATGAACACTGAAGCTTTCTTT
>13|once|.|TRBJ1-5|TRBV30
CAWSSRGNQPQHF
TGTGCCTGGAGCTCCCGAGGAAATCAGCCCCAGCATTTT
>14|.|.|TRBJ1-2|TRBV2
CASSDMARSYGYTF
TGTGCCAGCAGTGATATGGCAAGGAGCTATGGCTACACCTTC
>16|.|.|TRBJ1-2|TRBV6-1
CASSEDRVSSPYGYTF
TGTGCCAGCAGTGAAGATAGGGTTTCCTCCCCCTATGGCTACACCTTC
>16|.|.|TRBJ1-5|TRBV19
CASSERGGGFNQPQHF
TGTGCCAGTAGTGAGAGGGGGGGCGGCTTCAATCAGCCCCAGCATTTT
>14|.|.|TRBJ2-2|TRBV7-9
CASIQGGPTGELFF
TGTGCCAGCATCCAAGGCGGGCCTACCGGGGAGCTGTTTTTT
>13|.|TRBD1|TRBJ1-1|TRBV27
CASSLPGDREAFF
TGTGCCAGCAGTTTACCCGGGGACAGGGAAGCTTTCTTT
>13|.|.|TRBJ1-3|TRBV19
CASSTLQGNTIYF
TGTGCCAGTAGTACCCTACAGGGAAACACCATATATTTT
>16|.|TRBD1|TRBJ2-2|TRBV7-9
CASSAHRDRGTGELFF
TGTGCCAGCAGCGCTCATCGGGACAGAGGCACCGGGGAGCTGTTTTTT
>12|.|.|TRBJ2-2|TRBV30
CAWSPEGFGLFF
TGTGCCTGGAGTCCTGAGGGATTTGGGCTGTTTTTT
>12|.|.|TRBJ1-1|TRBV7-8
CASSSGNAEAFF
TGTGCCAGCAGCTCCGGGAACGCTGAAGCTTTCTTT
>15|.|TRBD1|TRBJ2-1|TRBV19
CASSARDRANNEQFF
TGTGCCAGTAGTGCCCGGGACAGGGCTAACAATGAGCAGTTCTTC
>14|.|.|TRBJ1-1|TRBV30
CAWTISGIDTEAFF
TGTGCCTGGACAATATCCGGGATTGACACTGAAGCTTTCTTT
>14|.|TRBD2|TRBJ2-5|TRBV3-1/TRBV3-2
CASSQLAGGETQYF
TGTGCCAGCAGCCAACTAGCGGGGGGAGAGACCCAGTACTTC
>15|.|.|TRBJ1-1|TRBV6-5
CASSYSLGDLGAAFF
TGTGCCAGCAGTTACTCACTCGGGGACCTCGGGGCCGCTTTCTTT
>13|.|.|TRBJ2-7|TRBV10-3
CAISTNQGDEQYF
TGTGCCATCAGTACTAACCAGGGAGACGAGCAGTACTTC
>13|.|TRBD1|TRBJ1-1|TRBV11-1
CASSSGGRPEAFF
TGTGCCAGCAGCTCAGGGGGCCGGCCTGAAGCTTTCTTT
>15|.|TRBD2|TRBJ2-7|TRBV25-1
CASSERSGGLHEQYF
TGTGCCAGCAGTGAACGTAGCGGGGGTCTGCACGAGCAGTACTTC
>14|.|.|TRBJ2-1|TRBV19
CASTLLGSTNEQFF
TGTGCCAGTACCCTCCTCGGGAGTACCAATGAGCAGTTCTTC
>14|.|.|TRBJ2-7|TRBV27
CASSLSSVSYEQYF
TGTGCCAGCAGTTTATCGAGTGTCTCCTACGAGCAGTACTTC
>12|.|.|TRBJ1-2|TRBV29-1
CSVEAGTGGYTF
TGCAGCGTTGAAGCCGGGACGGGAGGCTACACCTTC
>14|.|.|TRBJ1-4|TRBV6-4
CASSDEGDNEKLFF
TGTGCCAGCAGTGACGAGGGGGATAATGAAAAACTGTTTTTT
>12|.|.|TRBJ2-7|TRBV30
CAWSIGAYEQYF
TGTGCCTGGAGTATCGGGGCCTACGAGCAGTACTTC
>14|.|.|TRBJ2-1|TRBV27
CASSLRPPYNEQFF
TGTGCCAGCAGTTTGCGGCCACCCTACAATGAGCAGTTCTTC
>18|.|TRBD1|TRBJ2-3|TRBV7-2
CASSLVLGSGGGTDTQYF
TGTGCCAGCAGCTTAGTTCTAGGATCAGGGGGTGGTACAGATACGCAGTATTTT
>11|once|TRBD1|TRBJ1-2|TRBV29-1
CSMTGPEGYTF
TGCAGCATGACAGGGCCGGAAGGCTACACCTTC
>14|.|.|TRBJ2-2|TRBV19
CASSIGLATGELFF
TGTGCCAGTAGTATTGGACTGGCTACCGGGGAGCTGTTTTTT
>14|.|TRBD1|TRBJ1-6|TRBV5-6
CASSMTGGGSPLHF
TGTGCCAGCAGCATGACAGGGGGCGGATCACCCCTCCACTTT
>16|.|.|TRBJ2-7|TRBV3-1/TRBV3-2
CASSHSPGPMDHEQYF
TGTGCCAGCAGCCATTCTCCGGGACCGATGGACCACGAGCAGTACTTC